This is a list of T cell receptor beta chains from one sample in a study of T cell responses to AZD1222 COVID-19 vaccine. Libraries were prepared by immunoSEQ multiplex PCR; TCRdb keeps only in-frame clonotypes and omits some of them. Among 90,000 to 150,000 clones listed, 90% to 95% were seen once. The sample here was peripheral blood, taken on day 0 of AZD1222 vaccination. Receptor source: an adult in good health. CDR3s include the opening cysteine and the closing phenylalanine or tryptophan. D genes are given only for firm matches. Expanded clones are given a class, and other clones once, few, many or no size at all.

cdr3_aa: CASSQFGGELFF; v_call: TRBV4-3; d_call: -; j_call: TRBJ2-2; clone_size: -
cdr3_aa: CASSQSGGPNTEAFF; v_call: TRBV4-1; d_call: -; j_call: TRBJ1-1; clone_size: -
cdr3_aa: CASSPGQLNYGYTF; v_call: TRBV6-5; d_call: TRBD1; j_call: TRBJ1-2; clone_size: -
cdr3_aa: CASSHSDRGNGYTF; v_call: TRBV27; d_call: TRBD1; j_call: TRBJ1-2; clone_size: -
cdr3_aa: CASSWGNTGELFF; v_call: TRBV27; d_call: -; j_call: TRBJ2-2; clone_size: -
cdr3_aa: CASSWDRGNEAFF; v_call: TRBV19; d_call: TRBD1; j_call: TRBJ1-1; clone_size: -
cdr3_aa: CASRGQDYGYTF; v_call: TRBV25-1; d_call: -; j_call: TRBJ1-2; clone_size: -
cdr3_aa: CASSPLRGASYEQYF; v_call: TRBV14; d_call: -; j_call: TRBJ2-7; clone_size: -
cdr3_aa: CASSLMTSRSNQPQHF; v_call: TRBV7-8; d_call: -; j_call: TRBJ1-5; clone_size: -
cdr3_aa: CASSFSDGRLAEQYF; v_call: TRBV7-9; d_call: -; j_call: TRBJ2-7; clone_size: -
cdr3_aa: CASSWTGGQPQHF; v_call: TRBV5-1; d_call: TRBD1; j_call: TRBJ1-5; clone_size: -
cdr3_aa: CATSDPTRTDTQYF; v_call: TRBV24-1; d_call: -; j_call: TRBJ2-3; clone_size: -
cdr3_aa: CASSLADTAAATQYF; v_call: TRBV7-2; d_call: -; j_call: TRBJ2-5; clone_size: -
cdr3_aa: CASSAWASNQPQHF; v_call: TRBV5-8; d_call: -; j_call: TRBJ1-5; clone_size: -
cdr3_aa: CASSLRGYTF; v_call: TRBV6-4; d_call: -; j_call: TRBJ1-2; clone_size: -
cdr3_aa: CASSLQGGAWTEAFF; v_call: TRBV6-5; d_call: -; j_call: TRBJ1-1; clone_size: once
cdr3_aa: CASSLDRGRQETQYF; v_call: TRBV5-1; d_call: TRBD1; j_call: TRBJ2-5; clone_size: -
cdr3_aa: CASSPGGNSPLHF; v_call: TRBV28; d_call: -; j_call: TRBJ1-6; clone_size: -
cdr3_aa: CASSQDTGASNQPQHF; v_call: TRBV4-3; d_call: -; j_call: TRBJ1-5; clone_size: -
cdr3_aa: CASSSQGGSYEQYF; v_call: TRBV9; d_call: -; j_call: TRBJ2-7; clone_size: -
cdr3_aa: CAISALGEKLFF; v_call: TRBV10-3; d_call: -; j_call: TRBJ1-4; clone_size: -
cdr3_aa: CASSLVEGGNYGYTF; v_call: TRBV5-5; d_call: -; j_call: TRBJ1-2; clone_size: -
cdr3_aa: CASSYWDEKLFF; v_call: TRBV6-6; d_call: -; j_call: TRBJ1-4; clone_size: -
cdr3_aa: CASSLGTSGGAYNEQFF; v_call: TRBV7-9; d_call: TRBD2; j_call: TRBJ2-1; clone_size: -
cdr3_aa: CASSSPGQALAQHF; v_call: TRBV28; d_call: TRBD1; j_call: TRBJ1-5; clone_size: -
cdr3_aa: CASKLRRLNTEAFF; v_call: TRBV6-5; d_call: -; j_call: TRBJ1-1; clone_size: -
cdr3_aa: CASSPDSLYNSPLHF; v_call: TRBV18; d_call: -; j_call: TRBJ1-6; clone_size: -
cdr3_aa: CASSKTGGENYGYTF; v_call: TRBV19; d_call: TRBD1; j_call: TRBJ1-2; clone_size: -
cdr3_aa: CASSLAAGGGTDTQYF; v_call: TRBV7-7; d_call: TRBD2; j_call: TRBJ2-3; clone_size: once
cdr3_aa: CASSFAINEQFF; v_call: TRBV5-1; d_call: -; j_call: TRBJ2-1; clone_size: -
cdr3_aa: CASSARDRALAKNIQYF; v_call: TRBV3-1/TRBV3-2; d_call: TRBD1; j_call: TRBJ2-4; clone_size: -